A single sample is the source of the 19 T cell receptor beta chains below, sequenced in a study of shared clonotypes between healthy human individuals. Only in-frame clones appear in the TCRdb table, and some are missing; sequencing was by immunoSEQ multiplex PCR. The sample includes over a million clones, approximately 80% of them seen just once. The specimen sequenced was memory CD4+ T cells from PBMCs. This sample's subset: CD45RA-negative fraction. The receptors shown here come from a man aged 18 to 30 in good health. Some clones in this sample may be carry-over from other donors' samples.

This clone was found a few times. The chain uses TRBV6-1 and TRBJ2-3, with unresolved D. The CDR3 is 13 amino acids. In germline, CDR1 is MNHNS, CDR2 SASEGT. Trimming removed 8 bases at V and 2 bases at J, with 11 bases between. DNA of the CDR3: TGTGCCAGCCAGGTCGGGCTCACAGATACGCAGTATTTT. Encoded protein: CASQVGLTDTQYF.

This clone was seen only a few times. V usage is TRBV9 and J usage is TRBJ2-3; 8 bases map to TRBD2. Germline V gene data show CDR1 as SGDLS and CDR2 as YYNGEE. V shed 2 bases and J 5 bases; nucleotides not matched to a gene: 1. The CDR3 sequence is 13 residues long. CDR3 bases: TGTGCCAGCAGCGTGAGCGGGAGAGATACGCAGTATTTT. This sequence encodes CASSVSGRDTQYF.

The sample holds many counts of this clone. The same CDR3 can be traced to other DNA sequences in this sample. The chain has TRBV6-1 and TRBJ1-2; D is uncertain. The CDR3 is made up of 13 amino acids. CDR1 is MNHNS, CDR2 SASEGT, per germline. Trimming removed 2 bases from V and 0 bases from J, with 4 bases in between. CDR3 sequence reads: CASSETANYGYTF. CDR3 DNA sequence: TGTGCCAGCAGTGAAACAGCTAACTATGGCTACACCTTC.

The rearrangement uses TRBV25-1 and TRBJ2-1; perhaps TRBD2 as D (6 bases). This CDR3 has 12 amino acids. Germline V lookup: CDR1 MGHDK, CDR2 SYGVNS. Trimming removed 4 bases from V and 12 bases from J, with 13 bases in between. The CDR3 DNA reads as TGTGCCAGCAGTGGTTCGGGGACTGTGCAGTTCTTC. Its protein is CASSGSGTVQFF.

V and J are TRBV7-9 and TRBJ2-5; D is undetermined. Trimming removed 5 bases at V and 3 bases at J, with 10 bases between. The CDR3 has 13 residues. The germline V gene encodes CDR1 SEHNR and CDR2 FQNEAQ (reference sequence). Written as DNA, the CDR3 is TGTGCCAGCAGCCATACACGAAAAGAGACCCAGTACTTC. Its translation: CASSHTRKETQYF.

J is TRBJ2-7 and V is TRBV30, with D uncertain. Germline V lookup: CDR1 GTSNPN, CDR2 SVGIG (reference sequence). The CDR3 is made up of 13 amino acids. Trimming left V 0 bases short and J 3 bases short, with 9 bases between. CDR3 nucleotides: TGTGCCTGGAGTGTATCGCAATTCTACGAGCAGTACTTC. Protein sequence: CAWSVSQFYEQYF.

This clone showed up just once. The CDR3: CASSYVQGLSYEQYF. CDR3 DNA: TGTGCCAGCAGTTACGTTCAGGGACTCTCCTACGAGCAGTACTTC. The gene calls are TRBV6-5 and TRBJ2-7; a possible D gene is TRBD2 (6 bases). CDR3 size: 15 residues. The V and J ends lost 2 bases and 0 bases respectively, with 11 bases between them. Germline V CDR1 and CDR2: MNHEY, SVGAGI.

This clone was seen repeatedly, ten times or more. Other DNA variants within this sample encode the same CDR3. This chain joins TRBV29-1 and TRBJ2-2, with TRBD1 identical over 10 bases. Trimming at V came to 5 bases and at J to 5 bases, leaving 2 bases not matched to a gene. Germline CDR1 SQVTM, CDR2 ANQGSEA. The length of the CDR3 is 13 residues. The CDR3 protein is CSVQDRGTGELFF. The CDR3, as DNA: TGCAGCGTTCAGGACAGGGGGACCGGGGAGCTGTTTTTT.

This chain joins TRBV10-3 and TRBJ2-7; 10 bases agree with TRBD2. CDR1 is ENHRY, CDR2 SYGVKD, per germline. The V gene end was trimmed by 10 bases and the J gene end by 0 bases; junction bases not matched to a gene: 9. The CDR3 totals 15 residues. The DNA for the CDR3 is TGTGCCACGAGACTAGCGGGCGAGGGCTCCTACGAGCAGTACTTC. Translating gives CATRLAGEGSYEQYF.

The chain couples TRBV2 to TRBJ2-3, with D perhaps TRBD1 or TRBD2 (6 bases each). The CDR3 loop spans 12 amino acids. Germline V gene lookup returns CDR1 SNHLY and CDR2 FYNNEI. V lost 9 bases and J 2 bases, leaving 9 bases between the germline ends. CDR3 DNA: TGTGCCAGTAGGGGGGACACAGATACGCAGTATTTT. It codes for CASRGDTDTQYF. The full variable domain, rest sourced from reference TRBV2 and TRBJ2-3, is EPEVTQTPSHQVTQMGQEVILRCVPISNHLYFYWYRQILGQKVEFLVSFYNNEISEKSEIFDDQFSVERPDGSNFTLKIRSTKLEDSAMYFCASRGDTDTQYFGPGTRLTVL.

This clone came up a few times. The chain carries TRBV2 and TRBJ1-2; a possible D gene is TRBD1 (6 bases). The CDR3 loop spans 13 amino acids. From germline, CDR1 is SNHLY and CDR2 FYNNEI. Trimming took off 7 bases at V and 4 bases at J, with 13 bases between the two ends. The CDR3, as DNA: TGTGCCAGCACCTTAGGACAGTTCTATGGCTACACCTTC. The encoded protein is CASTLGQFYGYTF. The full variable domain, with the rest looked up from reference TRBV2 and TRBJ1-2, is EPEVTQTPSHQVTQMGQEVILRCVPISNHLYFYWYRQILGQKVEFLVSFYNNEISEKSEIFDDQFSVERPDGSNFTLKIRSTKLEDSAMYFCASTLGQFYGYTFGSGTRLTVV.

The V and J genes are TRBV10-3 and TRBJ1-2, with D possibly TRBD1 on 6 matching bases. The CDR3 sequence is 14 residues long. V gave up 3 bases and J gave up 8 bases, with 16 bases separating them. Germline CDR1 is ENHRY and CDR2 is SYGVKD. In nucleotides, the CDR3 is TGTGCCATCAGTGATAACCGACAGGATCGAGGCTACACCTTC. This encodes CAISDNRQDRGYTF.

This clone appeared once. The chain recombines TRBV27 with TRBJ2-1; D is uncertain. The CDR3 has 10 amino acids. Trimming stripped 6 bases from V and 7 bases from J, with 4 bases between. Germline V gene sequence: CDR1 MNHEY, CDR2 SMNVEV (reference sequence). The CDR3 DNA reads as TGTGCCAGCAGCCTTAATGAGCAGTTCTTC. It codes for CASSLNEQFF.

The chain has TRBV7-2 and TRBJ1-5; no clear D gene. There are 15 residues in the CDR3. Germline V gene lookup returns CDR1 SGHTA and CDR2 FQGNSA. Trimming removed 5 bases from V and 2 bases from J, with 13 bases in between. For the CDR3, the DNA is TGTGCCAGCAGCCCCGGAATCTGGGGCAATCAGCCCCAGCATTTT. Its translation: CASSPGIWGNQPQHF.

The rearrangement joins TRBV2 to TRBJ2-1; TRBD2 agrees at 7 bases. This CDR3 has 17 residues. Germline CDR1 reads SNHLY; CDR2 reads FYNNEI. Trimming cost V 4 bases and J 2 bases; bases outside gene matches: 11. CDR3 residues: CASSVGFASGTYNEQFF. CDR3 bases: TGTGCCAGCAGTGTTGGGTTTGCTAGCGGAACCTACAATGAGCAGTTCTTC.

The rearrangement joins TRBV11-2 to TRBJ2-7, with no clear D. The germline gives CDR1 SGHAT, CDR2 FQNNGV. The CDR3 contains 14 residues. The V end was cut by 0 bases, the J end by 0 bases, with 6 bases between. CDR3 DNA sequence: TGTGCCAGCAGCTTAGAGGGCGGCTCCTACGAGCAGTACTTC. It specifies CASSLEGGSYEQYF.

The genes are TRBV25-1 and TRBJ2-5; D could derive from TRBD1 or TRBD2 (5 bases each). This CDR3 has 14 residues. The germline V gene encodes CDR1 MGHDK and CDR2 SYGVNS. Trimming removed 5 bases at V and 5 bases at J, with 15 bases between. This CDR3 reads CASSYSGTRETQYF. CDR3 nucleotide sequence: TGTGCCAGCAGTTATTCCGGGACGAGGGAGACCCAGTACTTC.

The chain employs TRBV7-9 and TRBJ1-3; D remains unclear. The CDR3 has 14 residues. The V end was cut by 5 bases, the J end by 0 bases, with 8 bases between. Germline-derived CDR1 and CDR2 are SEHNR and FQNEAQ (reference sequence). CDR3 nucleotide sequence: TGTGCCAGCAGCCCGCTCAGCTCTGGAAACACCATATATTTT. This sequence encodes CASSPLSSGNTIYF.

J is TRBJ2-5 and V is TRBV18, with a tentative D call TRBD2 (5 bases). CDR1 KGHSH and CDR2 LQKENI come from the germline V gene. V was shortened by 3 bases and J by 1 base, with 15 bases between the two germline ends. The CDR3 covers 16 residues. The CDR3 DNA reads TGTGCCAGCTCACCCTTCGTCCCAGCGGCCCAAGAGACCCAGTACTTC. Translation: CASSPFVPAAQETQYF.